The sequence of this TCR beta chain was determined in a study of shared clonotypes between healthy human individuals (dated by TCRdb to about 2020). A note on the overall study: The cohort included three men and a couple of women between 18 and 49 years of age. Leukapheresis yielded between about 0.85 and 10 billion PBMCs per donor. Different laboratories and diverse techniques were used to prepare libraries and sequence TCR repertoires, to increase sequencing depth and limit assay-specific biases. For each donor, CD4 naive and CD4 memory were each given three plates, CD8 naive was given two plates, and CD8 memory was given one plate. To estimate repertoire size and how much clonotypes are shared between individuals, the study performed deep sequencing of blood TCR repertoires from five healthy adults.

Donors were healthy HIV-negative adults with no recently reported acute infections or vaccinations. Every donor was a Caucasian adult living in Nashville, Tennessee, USA. CD4+ T cells were enriched through magnetic negative selection, after which naive cells were positively selected on CD45RA and the remaining negative fraction served as the memory subset. Blood was collected by leukapheresis, and PBMCs were isolated by Ficoll-Histopaque density gradient centrifugation and then cryopreserved in liquid nitrogen vapor phase. Analytical flow cytometry was used to check the purity and quantity of every magnetically sorted T cell population. Each sorted fraction had its genomic DNA isolated and then quantified by UV absorbance on a Nanodrop 2000c. The research as a whole found: Across a few donors, around 5% of naive CD4, approximately 3.6% of naive CD8, under 2.5% of memory CD4, and 0.4% of memory CD8 clonotypes were shared. Because the study included only a small number of donors, the genetic and exposure-history diversity represented was limited. Incomplete sequencing was indicated by rarefaction of sorted-subset datasets, despite the large sequencing depth. Naive subsets generally had larger estimated clonotype richness than memory subsets did. Higher generation probabilities were observed for clonotypes shared by all four sorted-subset donors than for non-shared clonotypes. Pairwise subsampling indicated that sequencing depth was expected to affect the degree of clonotype sharing among donors. Sampling was restricted to blood, and TCR repertoires in tissues likely differ from the TCR repertoires found in blood.

TCR CDR3 regions were amplified from genomic DNA by multiplex PCR using the deep immunoSEQ assay. Extracted genomic DNA from each cell subset was distributed evenly across all wells of several immunoSEQ 96-well plates, and each plate was treated as a replicate. For sorted subsets, each replicate PCR was loaded with approximately 200 ng genomic DNA, equivalent to about 33,000 T cell genomes. Purified libraries were quantified with a Qubit 3.0 fluorometer, sized on a Bioanalyzer 2100, and re-quantified with the KAPA Library Quantification kit. Each immunoSEQ 96-well plate was sequenced on its own single-read 150-cycle Illumina NextSeq 550 flow cell. As for the authors' bioinformatics: Because only junctional sequences without quality scores were contained in the immunoSEQ output, filtering matching that applied to full-length reads could not be performed. To assign V/J genes and CDR3, sequences were annotated against IMGT germline references using PyIR, a Python wrapper for IgBLAST v1.9. Reads were removed for weak V/J assignments (E-value above 1e-6), missing CDR3, stop codons, out-of-frame junctions, or ambiguous translated residues. V3J clonotypes were defined as sequences sharing an identical inferred V gene, J gene, and CDR3 amino acid sequence. Percentage overlap between repertoires was calculated by dividing the number of shared unique clonotypes by the size of the smaller repertoire. Richness of each repertoire was evaluated using RTK rarefaction, the Chao1 estimator, and Recon v2.1 estimates of unobserved clonotypes. Generation probabilities for all TCRbeta clonotypes obtained by the gDNA method from a handful of donors were computed using OLGA. As stored in TCRdb, this immuneACCESS dataset retains in-frame rearrangements with V and J assigned. A fraction of the clones does not appear; measured against another copy, unresolved V genes explain less than half of the discrepancy, and the remainder lacks a known reason. V, J and clone size were drawn from that table, and D and trimming were deduced from the DNA. This sample holds 950,000 to 1,100,000 clones; 75% to 85% were observed only once. The ten largest make up around 0.61% of the sample.

A note on this clone: Its antigen is still unknown. There are no base qualities to consult, and no much larger clone falls within one base.

The source material was memory CD4+ T cells from PBMCs. What this sample's cell subset or site label stands for: CD45RA-negative fraction. This clonotype was sampled from a young man in good health. Some clones in this sample may be carry-over from other donors' samples.

The nucleotides are TGCAGCGCAGGGACTAGCGGGGGTTTCCAAGAGACCCAGTACTTC. The translation is CSAGTSGGFQETQYF. This sequence uses TRBV29-1 and TRBJ2-5; 14 bases in the middle match TRBD2. CDR1 and CDR2 were assigned from the germline V gene as SQVTM and ANQGSEA. The CDR3 measures 15 amino acids from cysteine to phenylalanine. Only the CDR3 DNA stays, 45 bases, in frame from base 1. For this chain, trimming is 7 bases at the V end and 1 base at the J end, and the number of junction bases without a gene match is 5.